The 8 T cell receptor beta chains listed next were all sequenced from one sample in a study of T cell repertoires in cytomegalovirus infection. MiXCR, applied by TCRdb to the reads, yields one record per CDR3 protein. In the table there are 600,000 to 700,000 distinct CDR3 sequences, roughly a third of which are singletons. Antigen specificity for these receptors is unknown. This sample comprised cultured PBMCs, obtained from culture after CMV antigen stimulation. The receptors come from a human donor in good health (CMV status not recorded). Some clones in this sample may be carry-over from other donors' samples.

For the CDR3, the DNA is TGTGCCAGCAGTGTTGGGCGGAAAGGTAGCAATCAGCCCCAGCATTTT. Its protein product is CASSVGRKGSNQPQHF. The chain has TRBV2 and TRBJ1-5; no definite D call. The CDR3 has 16 amino acids. Trimming cost V 4 bases and J 0 bases, with 13 bases left between them. Germline assignment: CDR1 SNHLY and CDR2 FYNNEI.

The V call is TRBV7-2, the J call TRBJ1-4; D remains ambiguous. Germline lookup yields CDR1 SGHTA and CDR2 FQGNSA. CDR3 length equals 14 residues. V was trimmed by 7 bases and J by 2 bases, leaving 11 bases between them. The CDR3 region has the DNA TGTGCCAGCACCTCAGTTGGCACTAATGAAAAACTGTTTTTT. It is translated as CASTSVGTNEKLFF.

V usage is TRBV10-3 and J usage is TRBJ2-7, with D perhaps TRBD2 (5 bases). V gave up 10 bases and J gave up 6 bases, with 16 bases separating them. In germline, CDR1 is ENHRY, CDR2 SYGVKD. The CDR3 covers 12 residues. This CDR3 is CATAREIGEQYF. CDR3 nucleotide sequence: TGTGCCACCGCTAGGGAGATTGGCGAGCAGTACTTC.

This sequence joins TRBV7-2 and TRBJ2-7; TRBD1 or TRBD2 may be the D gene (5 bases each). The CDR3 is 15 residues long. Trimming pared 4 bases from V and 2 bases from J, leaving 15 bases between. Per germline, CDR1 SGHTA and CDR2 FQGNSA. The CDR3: CASSSPPGTPYEQYF. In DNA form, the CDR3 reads TGTGCCAGCAGCTCGCCCCCCGGGACCCCCTACGAGCAGTACTTC.

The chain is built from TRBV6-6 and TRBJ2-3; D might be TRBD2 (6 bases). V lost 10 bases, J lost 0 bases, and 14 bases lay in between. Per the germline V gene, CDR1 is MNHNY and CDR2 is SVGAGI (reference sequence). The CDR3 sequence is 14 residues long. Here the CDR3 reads CATRPGVSTDTQYF. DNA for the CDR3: TGTGCCACCCGACCGGGGGTTAGCACAGATACGCAGTATTTT.

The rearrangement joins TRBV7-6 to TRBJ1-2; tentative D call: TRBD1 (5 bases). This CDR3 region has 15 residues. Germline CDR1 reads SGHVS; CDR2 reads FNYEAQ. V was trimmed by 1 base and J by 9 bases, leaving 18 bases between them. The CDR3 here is CASSLDVGRGDCYTF. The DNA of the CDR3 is TGTGCCAGCAGCTTAGACGTAGGTAGAGGGGATTGCTACACCTTC.

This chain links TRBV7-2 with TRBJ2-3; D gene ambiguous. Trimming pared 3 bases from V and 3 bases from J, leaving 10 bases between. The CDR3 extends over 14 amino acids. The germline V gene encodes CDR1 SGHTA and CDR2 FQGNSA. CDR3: CASSFAAFTDTQYF. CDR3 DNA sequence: TGTGCCAGCAGCTTTGCGGCCTTTACAGATACGCAGTATTTT. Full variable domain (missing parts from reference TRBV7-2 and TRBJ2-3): GAGVSQSPSNKVTEKGKDVELRCDPISGHTALYWYRQSLGQGLEFLIYFQGNSAPDKSGLPSDRFSAERTGGSVSTLTIQRTQQEDSAVYLCASSFAAFTDTQYFGPGTRLTVL.

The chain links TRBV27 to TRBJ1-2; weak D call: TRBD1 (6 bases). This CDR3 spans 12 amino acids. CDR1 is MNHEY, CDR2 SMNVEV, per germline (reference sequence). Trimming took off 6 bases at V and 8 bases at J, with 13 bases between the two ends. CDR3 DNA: TGTGCCAGCAGACTAACGGGGGGCGGCTACACCTTC. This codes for CASRLTGGGYTF.